The text below deals with one T cell receptor (beta chain). The antigen it binds to is not known. Base qualities are missing; no much larger clone stands one base away. In the multiplex PCR, 52 forward TRBV primers and 13 reverse TRBJ primers were used, and assay-based and computational corrections were applied for amplification bias. Within the immunoSEQ assay, multiplex PCR amplified rearranged TRB loci from genomic DNA. An Illumina HiSeq platform was used to sequence the TRB amplicons. Per the authors' processing: Raw sequences were error-filtered and aligned to reference gene sequences by custom algorithms, then analyzed with the immunoSEQ online tools. The frequencies of productive and nonproductive TRB rearrangements were evaluated among unique sequences as well as among total sequences. Hydrophobicity and amino acid composition of residues 6 and 7 within the TRB CDR3 were used to estimate the potential for self-reactivity. Groups were compared by t tests, Mann-Whitney tests or two-way ANOVA performed in Prism software. The immuneACCESS repertoire file appears here via TCRdb, limited to in-frame rearrangements. These files lack a portion of the clones; in checked studies, under half of the deficit traces to unresolved V genes, and the cause of the others is not known. V and J calls and clone size come straight from that table; D and trimming were deduced from the DNA. The sample includes about 35,000 clones, with 89% observed a single time. Together, the top ten hold about 2.4% of the sample.

This sample was included in a study of regulatory T cells (dated by TCRdb to 2016 to 2019). The study in broad terms: The study compared T-cell receptor beta repertoires of sorted regulatory, conventional CD4+ and CD8+ T cells between CD3G-deficient patients and healthy controls. Study-wide conclusions, independent of this receptor: In patients, repertoires had restricted unique TRB V-J pairs and skewed V and J gene usage, with regulatory T cells showing the most marked changes. Conventional CD4+ T cells from CD3G-deficient patients were enriched for hydrophobic residues at CDR3 positions 6 and 7, suggesting more self-reactive specificities.

Inclusive of the bounding cysteine and phenylalanine, the CDR3 is 12 residues long. Of all the DNA, just the CDR3 is kept, 36 bases in frame from base 1. V is pruned by 8 bases and J by 8 bases, leaving 5 bases of the junction without a gene match. CDR1 MDHEN and CDR2 SYDVKM are derived from the germline V gene. All CD3G-deficient patients had evidence of autoimmunity, which was more severe in two of the patients. Patients were tested at ages ranging from 2 to 39 years, and reduced naive and increased memory CD4+ and CD8+ T-cell proportions were found in the patients. CD4+ cells were FACS-sorted into CD25-high CD127-low regulatory T cells and CD25-low CD127-high conventional CD4+ T cells. About six individuals with CD3G deficiency made up the patient group. An international network of physicians across the United States, Europe and Asia provided the patient samples and clinical data. Ficoll density separation was used to isolate peripheral blood mononuclear cells.

The chain is assembled from TRBV28 and TRBJ1-4; TRBD1 agrees with 7 junctional bases. The receptor was isolated from a person aged 18 to 35 with CD3G deficiency. The sample comprised conventional CD4+ T cells sorted from blood. CDR3 loop: CASQGGHEKLFF. The sequence in DNA is TGTGCCAGCCAGGGGGGGCACGAAAAACTGTTTTTT.